This T cell receptor beta chain was observed in a study of Ad26.COV2.S vaccination and SARS-CoV-2 variants. Study summary: It was the COV1001 Ad26.COV2.S trial arm that included the donor.

Sequenced by immunoSEQ multiplex PCR; TCRdb stores in-frame clones only, minus some. This sample carries about 350,000 clones, approximately 81% of them seen once, and the ten largest clones take about 3.3%. This CDR3 spans 15 amino acids. The germline V and J ends were trimmed by 7 bases and 1 base, with 15 bases remaining between them. The V gene's germline CDR1 is SGHNT and CDR2 YYREEE (reference sequence). Treatment: some 20 received Ad26.COV2.S at low or high dose, single or two shots; about 5 received placebo; per-sample allocation not given. Day 63 after the first injection of vaccine or placebo was the sampling time.

The TCR comes from a person aged 18-65 years who received the Ad26.COV2.S COVID-19 vaccine or a placebo. This material consisted of peripheral blood, taken in a trial of Ad26.COV2.S vaccine versus placebo. The chain links TRBV5-4 to TRBJ1-3; possibly TRBD1 for D (5 bases). This CDR3 is CASGRAGESGNTIYF. The CDR3 region has the DNA TGTGCCAGCGGCCGTGCGGGGGAATCTGGAAACACCATATATTTT.